This entry lists 6 T cell receptor beta chains sequenced from one sample in a study of shared clonotypes between healthy human individuals. TCRdb's table, derived via immunoSEQ multiplex PCR, lists solely in-frame clones and lacks some. Altogether over 2 million clones are present, approximately 95% being singletons, with the ten largest covering 0.13%. The sample consisted of naive CD4+ T cells sorted from blood. Subset reported: CD45RA+ positively selected. The origin of the receptors is a man younger than 35 in good health.

CDR3 in amino acids: CASARGLSNEKLFF. CDR3 nucleotides: TGTGCCAGTGCCAGGGGGCTAAGCAATGAAAAACTGTTTTTT. The genes are TRBV28 and TRBJ1-4; 8 bases match TRBD1. The CDR3 totals 14 residues. Trimming removed 9 bases from V and 5 bases from J; junction bases left unmatched: 8. Germline lookup yields CDR1 MDHEN and CDR2 SYDVKM.

This chain connects TRBV10-3 to TRBJ2-7; D assignment may be TRBD1 or TRBD2 (5 bases each). The CDR3 has 13 amino acids. The V gene lost 6 bases and the J gene lost 2 bases, with 11 bases spanning the gap. Germline V CDR1 and CDR2: ENHRY, SYGVKD. CDR3: CAISRDGTYEQYF. CDR3 coding DNA: TGTGCCATCAGCCGGGACGGCACCTACGAGCAGTACTTC.

Comment on this clone: The junction differs from germline at one of its ends, possibly a read error. This chain links TRBV10-3 with TRBJ2-7, with no clear D. Germline V gives CDR1 ENHRY, CDR2 SYGVKD. There are 14 residues in the CDR3. The CDR3 region is CAISESNNLYEQYF. The CDR3 DNA reads as TGTGCCATCAGCGAGTCAAATAACCTCTACGAGCAGTACTTC.

The rearrangement links TRBV21-1 to TRBJ2-7. TRBV21-1 is marked as a pseudogene. The CDR3 length is 14 residues. The CDR3 bases are TGTGCCAGCAGCAAAGGCGGGCAGGGCCAGTTAGGGTACTTC. Protein product: CASSKGGQGQLGYF.

The chain uses TRBV5-1 and TRBJ1-3; unclear D gene. The CDR3 is 14 residues long. Germline CDR1 is SGHRS and CDR2 is YFSETQ. V lost 6 bases, J lost 0 bases, and 10 bases lay in between. CDR3 DNA: TGCGCCAGCAAGGCAGCAACCTCTGGAAACACCATATATTTT. Protein sequence: CASKAATSGNTIYF.

This rearrangement joins TRBV5-6 to TRBJ1-4; D ambiguous. The CDR3 covers 14 residues. V was shortened by 0 bases and J by 3 bases, with 6 bases between the two germline ends. Per germline, CDR1 SGHDT and CDR2 YYEEEE. The CDR3 DNA follows: TGTGCCAGCAGCTTGGACCAGTCTAATGAAAAACTGTTTTTT. This encodes CASSLDQSNEKLFF.